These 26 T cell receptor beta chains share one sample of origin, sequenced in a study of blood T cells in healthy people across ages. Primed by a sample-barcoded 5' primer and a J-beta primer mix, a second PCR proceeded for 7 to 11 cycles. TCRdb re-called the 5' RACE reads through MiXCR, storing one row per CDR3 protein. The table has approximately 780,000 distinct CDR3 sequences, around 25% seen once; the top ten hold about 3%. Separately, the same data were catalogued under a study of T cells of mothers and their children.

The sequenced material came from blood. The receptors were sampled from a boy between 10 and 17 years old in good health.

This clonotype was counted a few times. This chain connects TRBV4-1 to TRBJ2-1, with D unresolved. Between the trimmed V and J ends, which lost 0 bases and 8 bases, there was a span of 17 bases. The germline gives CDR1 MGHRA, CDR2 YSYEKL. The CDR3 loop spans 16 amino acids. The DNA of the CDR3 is TGCGCCAGCAGCCAAGAATTTGTACCCCTAAGGGATGAGCAGTTCTTC. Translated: CASSQEFVPLRDEQFF.

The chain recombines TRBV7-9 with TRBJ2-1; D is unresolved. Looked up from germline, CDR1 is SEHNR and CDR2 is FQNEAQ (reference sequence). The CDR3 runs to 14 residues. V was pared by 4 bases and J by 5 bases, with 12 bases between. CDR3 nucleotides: TGTGCCAGCAGCTCTACTTCCCACCACAATGAGCAGTTCTTC. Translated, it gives CASSSTSHHNEQFF.

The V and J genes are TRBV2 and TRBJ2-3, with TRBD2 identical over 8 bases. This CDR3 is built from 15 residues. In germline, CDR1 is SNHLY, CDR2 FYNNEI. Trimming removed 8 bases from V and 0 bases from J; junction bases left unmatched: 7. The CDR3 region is CASYRLASSTDTQYF. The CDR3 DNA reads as TGTGCCAGCTATAGACTAGCGAGTAGCACAGATACGCAGTATTTT. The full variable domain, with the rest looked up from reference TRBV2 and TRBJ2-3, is EPEVTQTPSHQVTQMGQEVILRCVPISNHLYFYWYRQILGQKVEFLVSFYNNEISEKSEIFDDQFSVERPDGSNFTLKIRSTKLEDSAMYFCASYRLASSTDTQYFGPGTRLTVL.

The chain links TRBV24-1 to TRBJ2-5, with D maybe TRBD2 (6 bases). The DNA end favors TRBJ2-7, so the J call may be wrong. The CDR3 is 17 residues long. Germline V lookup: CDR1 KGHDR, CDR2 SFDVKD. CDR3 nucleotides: TGTGCCACCAGTGATGTACCGAGACTAGGGGAAATTTACGAGCAGTACTTC. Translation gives CATSDVPRLGEIYEQYF.

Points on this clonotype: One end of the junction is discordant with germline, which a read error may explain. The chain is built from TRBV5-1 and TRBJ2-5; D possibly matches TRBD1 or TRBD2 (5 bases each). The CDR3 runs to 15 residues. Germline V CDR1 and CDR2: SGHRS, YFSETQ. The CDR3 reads CACSLVAGTLETQYF. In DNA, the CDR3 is TGCGCCTGCAGCTTGGTGGCAGGGACGTTGGAGACCCAGTACTTC.

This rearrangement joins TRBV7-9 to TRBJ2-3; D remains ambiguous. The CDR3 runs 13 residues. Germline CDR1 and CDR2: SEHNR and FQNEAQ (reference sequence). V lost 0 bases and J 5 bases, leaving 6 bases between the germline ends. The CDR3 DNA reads TGTGCCAGCAGCTTAGCGGTTCTAGATACGCAGTATTTT. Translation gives CASSLAVLDTQYF. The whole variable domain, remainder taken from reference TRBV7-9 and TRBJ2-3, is DTGVSQNPRHKITKRGQNVTFRCDPISEHNRLYWYRQTLGQGPEFLTYFQNEAQLEKSRLLSDRFSAERPKGSFSTLEIQRTEQGDSAMYLCASSLAVLDTQYFGPGTRLTVL.

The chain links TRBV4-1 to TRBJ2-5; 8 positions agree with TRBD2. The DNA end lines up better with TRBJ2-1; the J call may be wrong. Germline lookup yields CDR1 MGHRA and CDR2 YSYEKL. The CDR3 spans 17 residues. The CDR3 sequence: CASSQERGSGADNEQFF. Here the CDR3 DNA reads TGCGCCAGCAGCCAAGAAAGGGGTAGCGGGGCGGACAATGAGCAGTTCTTC.

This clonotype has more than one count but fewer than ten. CDR3 DNA: TGTGCCAGCTCACAGGAGTGGGGAGAGAGCACTGAAGCTTTCTTT. This gives the protein CASSQEWGESTEAFF. The chain couples TRBV18 to TRBJ1-1; D is undetermined. Between the trimmed V and J ends, which lost 4 bases and 4 bases, there was a span of 16 bases. The CDR3 contains 15 residues. Germline CDR1 is KGHSH and CDR2 is LQKENI. The full variable domain, with the rest looked up from reference TRBV18 and TRBJ1-1, is NAGVMQNPRHLVRRRGQEARLRCSPMKGHSHVYWYRQLPEEGLKFMVYLQKENIIDESGMPKERFSAEFPKEGPSILRIQQVVRGDSAAYFCASSQEWGESTEAFFGQGTRLTVV.

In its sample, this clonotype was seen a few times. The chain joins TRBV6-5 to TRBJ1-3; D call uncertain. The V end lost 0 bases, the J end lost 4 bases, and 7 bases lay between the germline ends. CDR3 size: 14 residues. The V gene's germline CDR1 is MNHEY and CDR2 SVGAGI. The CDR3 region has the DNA TGTGCCAGCAGTTACTCTAGACAAGGAAACACCATATATTTT. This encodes CASSYSRQGNTIYF.

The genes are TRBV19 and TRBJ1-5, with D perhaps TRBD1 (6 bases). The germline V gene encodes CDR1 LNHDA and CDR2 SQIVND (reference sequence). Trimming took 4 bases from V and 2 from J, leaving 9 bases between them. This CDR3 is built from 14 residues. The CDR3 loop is CASSKRQGNQPQHF. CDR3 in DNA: TGTGCCAGTAGTAAAAGACAGGGCAATCAGCCCCAGCATTTT.

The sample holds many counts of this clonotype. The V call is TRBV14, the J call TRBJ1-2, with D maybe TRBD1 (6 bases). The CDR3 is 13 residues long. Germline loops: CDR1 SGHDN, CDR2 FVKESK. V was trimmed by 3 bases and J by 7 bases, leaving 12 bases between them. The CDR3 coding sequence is TGTGCCAGCAGCCATCTCAAGACAGGTGGCTACACCTTC. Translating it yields CASSHLKTGGYTF.

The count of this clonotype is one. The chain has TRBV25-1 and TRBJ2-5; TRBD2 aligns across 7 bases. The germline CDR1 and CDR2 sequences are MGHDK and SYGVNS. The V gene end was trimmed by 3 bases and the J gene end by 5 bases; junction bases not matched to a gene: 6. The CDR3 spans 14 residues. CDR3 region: CASSDLDGGETQYF. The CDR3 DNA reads TGTGCCAGCAGTGATCTGGACGGGGGGGAGACCCAGTACTTC. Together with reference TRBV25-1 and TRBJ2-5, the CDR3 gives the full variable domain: EADIYQTPRYLVIGTGKKITLECSQTMGHDKMYWYQQDPGMELHLIHYSYGVNSTEKGDLSSESTVSRIRTEHFPLTLESARPSHTSQYLCASSDLDGGETQYFGPGTRLLVL.

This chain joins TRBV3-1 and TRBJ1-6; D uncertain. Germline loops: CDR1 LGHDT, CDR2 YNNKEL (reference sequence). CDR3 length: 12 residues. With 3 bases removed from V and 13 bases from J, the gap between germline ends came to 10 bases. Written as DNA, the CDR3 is TGTGCCAGCAGCCAGGCCTCGCGGCCCCTCCACTTT. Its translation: CASSQASRPLHF.

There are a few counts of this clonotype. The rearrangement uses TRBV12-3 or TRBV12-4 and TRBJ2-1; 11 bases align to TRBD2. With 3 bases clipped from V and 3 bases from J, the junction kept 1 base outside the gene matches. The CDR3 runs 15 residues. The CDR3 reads CASSFGTSGYNEQFF. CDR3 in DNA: TGTGCCAGCAGTTTTGGGACTAGCGGCTACAATGAGCAGTTCTTC.

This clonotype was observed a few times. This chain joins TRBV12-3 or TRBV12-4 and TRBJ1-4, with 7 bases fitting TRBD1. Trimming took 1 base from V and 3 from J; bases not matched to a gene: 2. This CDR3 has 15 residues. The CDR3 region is CASSLVQGANEKLFF. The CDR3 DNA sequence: TGTGCCAGCAGTTTAGTCCAGGGGGCTAATGAAAAACTGTTTTTT.

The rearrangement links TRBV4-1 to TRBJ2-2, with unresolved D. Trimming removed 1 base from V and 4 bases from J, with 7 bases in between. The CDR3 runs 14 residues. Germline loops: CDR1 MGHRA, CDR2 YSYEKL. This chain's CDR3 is CASSQVWGTGELFF. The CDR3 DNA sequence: TGCGCCAGCAGCCAAGTTTGGGGCACCGGGGAGCTGTTTTTT.

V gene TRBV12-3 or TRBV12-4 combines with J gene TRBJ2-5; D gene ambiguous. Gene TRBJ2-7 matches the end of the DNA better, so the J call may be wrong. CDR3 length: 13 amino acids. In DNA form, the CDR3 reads TGTGCCAGCAGTCATAAAAGGGCTTACGAGCAGTACTTC. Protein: CASSHKRAYEQYF.

CDR3: CASRPLRGPLGGEKLFF. In nucleotides, the CDR3 is TGTGCCAGCAGACCTTTAAGAGGGCCCCTGGGGGGTGAAAAACTGTTTTTT. The rearrangement uses TRBV11-2 and TRBJ1-4; a possible D gene is TRBD1 (5 bases). The length of the CDR3 is 17 residues. The germline CDR1 and CDR2 sequences are SGHAT and FQNNGV. The ends were cut back, 6 bases at V and 7 bases at J, with 24 bases in the middle.

The DNA for the CDR3 is TGCGCCAGCAGCCAAGGCATCACCGGGACAGGGCTCACCCTATCCACTGAAGCTTTCTTT. Its protein is CASSQGITGTGLTLSTEAFF. The chain joins TRBV4-1 to TRBJ1-1; TRBD1 matches at 9 bases. CDR3 size: 20 residues. Losses at the gene ends were 1 base for V and 4 bases for J; bases not matched to a gene: 19. CDR1 and CDR2 (germline): MGHRA, YSYEKL.

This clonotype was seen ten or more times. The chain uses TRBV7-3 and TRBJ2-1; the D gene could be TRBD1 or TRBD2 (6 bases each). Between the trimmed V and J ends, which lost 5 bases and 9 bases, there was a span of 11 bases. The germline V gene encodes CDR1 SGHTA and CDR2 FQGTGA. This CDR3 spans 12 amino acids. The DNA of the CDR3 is TGTGCCAGCAGCCTCGGGGGCCGTGAGCAGTTCTTC. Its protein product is CASSLGGREQFF. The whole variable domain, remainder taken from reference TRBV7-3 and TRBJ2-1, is GAGVSQTPSNKVTEKGKYVELRCDPISGHTALYWYRQSLGQGPEFLIYFQGTGAADDSGLPNDRFFAVRPEGSVSTLKIQRTERGDSAVYLCASSLGGREQFFGPGTRLTVL.

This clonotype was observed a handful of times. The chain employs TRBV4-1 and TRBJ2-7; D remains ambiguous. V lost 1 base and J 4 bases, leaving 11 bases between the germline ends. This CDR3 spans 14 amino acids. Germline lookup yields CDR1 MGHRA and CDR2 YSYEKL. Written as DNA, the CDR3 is TGCGCCAGCAGCCAAGCTGACGGGCCGTACGAGCAGTACTTC. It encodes CASSQADGPYEQYF.

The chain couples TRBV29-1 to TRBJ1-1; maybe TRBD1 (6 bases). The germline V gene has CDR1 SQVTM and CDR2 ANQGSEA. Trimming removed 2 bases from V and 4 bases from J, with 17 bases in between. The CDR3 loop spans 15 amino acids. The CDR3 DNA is TGCAGCGTTGAAAACGTCGCAGGGGCCGGCACTGAAGCTTTCTTT. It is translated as CSVENVAGAGTEAFF. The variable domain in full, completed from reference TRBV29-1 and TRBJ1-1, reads SAVISQKPSRDICQRGTSLTIQCQVDSQVTMMFWYRQQPGQSLTLIATANQGSEATYESGFVIDKFPISRPNLTFSTLTVSNMSPEDSSIYLCSVENVAGAGTEAFFGQGTRLTVV.

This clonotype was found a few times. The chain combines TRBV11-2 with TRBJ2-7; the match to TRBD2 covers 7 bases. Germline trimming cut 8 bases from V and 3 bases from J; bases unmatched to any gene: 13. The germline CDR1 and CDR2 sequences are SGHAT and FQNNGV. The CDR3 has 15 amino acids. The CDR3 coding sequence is TGTGCCAGCCAAGTGGGCGGGGGAGACATCTACGAGCAGTACTTC. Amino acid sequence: CASQVGGGDIYEQYF.

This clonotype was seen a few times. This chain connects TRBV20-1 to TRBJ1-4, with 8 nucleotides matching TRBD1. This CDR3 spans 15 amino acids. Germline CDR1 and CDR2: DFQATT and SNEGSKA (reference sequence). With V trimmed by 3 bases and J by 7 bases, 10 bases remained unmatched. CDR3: CSASPGGTVVEKLFF. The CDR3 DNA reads TGCAGTGCTAGTCCAGGGGGCACGGTCGTTGAAAAACTGTTTTTT.

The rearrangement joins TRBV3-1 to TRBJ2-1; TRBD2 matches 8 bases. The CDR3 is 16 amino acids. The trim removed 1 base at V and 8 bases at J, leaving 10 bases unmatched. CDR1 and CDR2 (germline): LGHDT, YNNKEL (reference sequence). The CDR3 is CASSQGGNGGAYEQFF. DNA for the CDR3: TGTGCCAGCAGCCAAGGTGGTAACGGGGGGGCCTATGAGCAGTTCTTC.

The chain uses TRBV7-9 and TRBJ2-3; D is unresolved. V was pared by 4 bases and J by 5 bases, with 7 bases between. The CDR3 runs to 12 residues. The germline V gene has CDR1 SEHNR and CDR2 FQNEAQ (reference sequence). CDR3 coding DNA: TGTGCCAGCAGCTCGTCGGTAGATACGCAGTATTTT. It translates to CASSSSVDTQYF.